The subject of this entry is one TCR beta chain. Its antigen is unknown. RNA was extracted with the RNeasy kit, and a quantity of roughly 0.5 to 1 ug was reverse transcribed using random hexamers. In TCRdb, the immunoSEQ multiplex PCR reads were re-called with MiXCR into one record per CDR3 protein. This sample yields under 200,000 distinct CDR3 sequences, of which more than 85% are seen a single time; 0.075% to 0.095% belongs to the top ten. The sample comes from a study of CD8 T cells in Susac syndrome. The germline V gene has CDR1 DFQATT and CDR2 SNEGSKA (reference sequence). Trimming cost V 4 bases and J 1 base; bases outside gene matches: 1. The CDR3 covers 13 residues. Whole-study findings and limits: The CD4+ T cell repertoires in Susac syndrome did not show any clonal expansion.

The chain has TRBV20-1 and TRBJ2-1; TRBD2 agrees at 7 bases. The specimen was CD4+ T cells from PBMCs. The clonotype originates from a human donor with Susac syndrome. CDR3 nucleotides: TGCAGTGCTAAGCGGGGTTCCTACAATGAGCAGTTCTTC. Translation gives CSAKRGSYNEQFF.